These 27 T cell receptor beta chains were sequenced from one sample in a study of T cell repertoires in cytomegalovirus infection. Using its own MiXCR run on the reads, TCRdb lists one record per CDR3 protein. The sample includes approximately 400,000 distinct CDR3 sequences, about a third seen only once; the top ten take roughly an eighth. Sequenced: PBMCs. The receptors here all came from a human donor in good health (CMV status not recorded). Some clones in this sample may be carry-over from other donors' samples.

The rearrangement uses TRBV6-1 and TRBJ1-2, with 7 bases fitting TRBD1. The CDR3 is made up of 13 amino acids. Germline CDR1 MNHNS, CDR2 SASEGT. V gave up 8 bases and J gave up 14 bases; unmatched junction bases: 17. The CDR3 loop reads CASANPGQIASTF. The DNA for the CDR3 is TGTGCCAGCGCCAACCCGGGACAGATCGCTTCGACCTTC.

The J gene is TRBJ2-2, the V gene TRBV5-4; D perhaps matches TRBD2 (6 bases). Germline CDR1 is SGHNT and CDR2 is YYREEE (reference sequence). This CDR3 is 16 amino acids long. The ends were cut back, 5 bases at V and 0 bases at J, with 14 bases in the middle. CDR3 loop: CASRGGGPANTGELFF. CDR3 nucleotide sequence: TGTGCCAGCAGGGGAGGTGGCCCCGCGAACACCGGGGAGCTGTTTTTT.

CDR3: CASTGDRGTDTQYF. CDR3 DNA: TGTGCCAGCACAGGAGACAGGGGGACAGATACGCAGTATTTT. This chain uses TRBV7-8 with TRBJ2-3; 9 nucleotides agree with TRBD1. This CDR3 region has 14 residues. V was clipped by 7 bases and J by 3 bases; unmatched bases: 5. Germline CDR1 reads SGHVS; CDR2 reads FQNEAQ.

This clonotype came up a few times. DNA of the CDR3: TGCGCCAGCACCCTTACCGGACAGGGTAGCACCGGGGAGCTGTTTTTT. Protein: CASTLTGQGSTGELFF. This chain connects TRBV5-1 to TRBJ2-2, with 8 nucleotides matching TRBD1. The CDR3 is 16 amino acids. Trimming took 6 bases from V and 4 from J; bases not matched to a gene: 11. Per germline, CDR1 SGHRS and CDR2 YFSETQ.

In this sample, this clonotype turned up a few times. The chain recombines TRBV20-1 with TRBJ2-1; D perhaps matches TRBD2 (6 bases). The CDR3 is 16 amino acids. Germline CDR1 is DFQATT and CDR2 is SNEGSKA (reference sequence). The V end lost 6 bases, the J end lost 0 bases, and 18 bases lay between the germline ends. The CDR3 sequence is CSARGRSGASYNEQFF. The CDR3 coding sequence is TGCAGTGCCCGAGGGAGGTCTGGGGCCTCCTACAATGAGCAGTTCTTC.

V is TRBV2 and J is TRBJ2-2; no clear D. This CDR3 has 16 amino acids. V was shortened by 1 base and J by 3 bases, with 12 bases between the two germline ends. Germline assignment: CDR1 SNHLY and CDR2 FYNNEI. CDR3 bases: TGTGCCAGCAGTGAAGGTTCAGGTGTTTACACCGGGGAGCTGTTTTTT. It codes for CASSEGSGVYTGELFF.

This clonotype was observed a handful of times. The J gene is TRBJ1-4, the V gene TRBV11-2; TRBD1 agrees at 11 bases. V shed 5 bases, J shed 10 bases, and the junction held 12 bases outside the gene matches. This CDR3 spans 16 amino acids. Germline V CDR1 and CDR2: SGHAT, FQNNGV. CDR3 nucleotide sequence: TGTGCCAGCAGCAAAAACCCCGGGACAGGGGGTCGAAAACTGTTTTTT. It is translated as CASSKNPGTGGRKLFF.

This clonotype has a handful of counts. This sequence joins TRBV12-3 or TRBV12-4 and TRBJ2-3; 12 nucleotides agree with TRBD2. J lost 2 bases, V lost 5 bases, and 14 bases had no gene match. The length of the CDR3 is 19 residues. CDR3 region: CASSQPSGGASTDTDTQYF. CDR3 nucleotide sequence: TGTGCCAGCAGTCAACCTAGCGGGGGGGCCTCAACTGACACAGATACGCAGTATTTT.

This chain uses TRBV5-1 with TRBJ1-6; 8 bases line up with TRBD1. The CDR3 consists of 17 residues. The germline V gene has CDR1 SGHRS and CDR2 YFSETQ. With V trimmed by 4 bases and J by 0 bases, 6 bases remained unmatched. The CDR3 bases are TGCGCCAGCAGCCTCTGGACAGGGAGCTCCTATAATTCACCCCTCCACTTT. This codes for CASSLWTGSSYNSPLHF.

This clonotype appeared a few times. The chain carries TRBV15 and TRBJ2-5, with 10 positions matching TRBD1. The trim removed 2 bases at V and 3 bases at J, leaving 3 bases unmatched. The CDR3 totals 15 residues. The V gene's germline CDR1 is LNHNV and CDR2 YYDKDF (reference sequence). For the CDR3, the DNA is TGTGCCACCAGCAGATCAGGGACAGGGGAAGAGACCCAGTACTTC. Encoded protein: CATSRSGTGEETQYF.

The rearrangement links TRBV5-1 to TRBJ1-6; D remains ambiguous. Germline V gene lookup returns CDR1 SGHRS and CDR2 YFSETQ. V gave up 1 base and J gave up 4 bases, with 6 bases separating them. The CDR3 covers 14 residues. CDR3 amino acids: CASSLPDYNSPLHF. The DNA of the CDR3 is TGCGCCAGCAGCTTGCCAGATTATAATTCACCCCTCCACTTT. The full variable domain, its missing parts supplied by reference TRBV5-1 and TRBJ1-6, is KAGVTQTPRYLIKTRGQQVTLSCSPISGHRSVSWYQQTPGQGLQFLFEYFSETQRNKGNFPGRFSGRQFSNSRSEMNVSTLELGDSALYLCASSLPDYNSPLHFGNGTRLTVT.

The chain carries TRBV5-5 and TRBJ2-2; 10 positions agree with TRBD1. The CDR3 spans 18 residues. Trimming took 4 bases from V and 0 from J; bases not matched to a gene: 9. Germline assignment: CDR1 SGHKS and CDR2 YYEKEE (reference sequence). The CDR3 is CASSRGQGLPANTGELFF. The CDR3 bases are TGTGCCAGCAGCAGGGGACAGGGGCTCCCCGCGAACACCGGGGAGCTGTTTTTT. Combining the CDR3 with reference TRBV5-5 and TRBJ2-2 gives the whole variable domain DAGVTQSPTHLIKTRGQQVTLRCSPISGHKSVSWYQQVLGQGPQFIFQYYEKEERGRGNFPDRFSARQFPNYSSELNVNALLLGDSALYLCASSRGQGLPANTGELFFGEGSRLTVL.

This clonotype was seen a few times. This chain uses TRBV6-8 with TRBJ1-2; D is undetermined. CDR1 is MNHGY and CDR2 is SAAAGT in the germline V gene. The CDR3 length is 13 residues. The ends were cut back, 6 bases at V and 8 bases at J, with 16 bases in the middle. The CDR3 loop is CASSPPTGNGYTF. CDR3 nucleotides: TGTGCCAGCAGCCCCCCCACTGGGAACGGCTACACCTTC.

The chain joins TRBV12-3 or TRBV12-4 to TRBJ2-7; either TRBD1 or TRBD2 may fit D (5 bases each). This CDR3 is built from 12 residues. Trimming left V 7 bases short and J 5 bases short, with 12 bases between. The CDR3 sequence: CASKRGSDEQYF. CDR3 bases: TGTGCCAGCAAGAGGGGCTCTGACGAGCAGTACTTC.

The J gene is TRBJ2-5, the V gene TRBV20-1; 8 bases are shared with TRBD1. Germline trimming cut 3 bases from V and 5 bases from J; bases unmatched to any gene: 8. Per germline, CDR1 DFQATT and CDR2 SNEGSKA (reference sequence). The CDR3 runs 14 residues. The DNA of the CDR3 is TGCAGTGCTAGTCCCACCAGGGGGCCGGAGACCCAGTACTTC. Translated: CSASPTRGPETQYF.

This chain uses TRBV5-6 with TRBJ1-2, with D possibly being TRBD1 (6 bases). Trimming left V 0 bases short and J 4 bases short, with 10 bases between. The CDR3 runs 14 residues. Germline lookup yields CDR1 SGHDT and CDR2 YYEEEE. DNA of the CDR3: TGTGCCAGCAGCTTGGGAACAGGGATCTATGGCTACACCTTC. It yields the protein CASSLGTGIYGYTF.

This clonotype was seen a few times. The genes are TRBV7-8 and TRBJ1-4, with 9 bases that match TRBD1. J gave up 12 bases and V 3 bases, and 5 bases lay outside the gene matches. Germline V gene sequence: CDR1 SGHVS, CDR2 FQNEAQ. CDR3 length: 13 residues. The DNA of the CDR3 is TGTGCCAGCAGCTTGGATCGGGACAGGGAACTGTTTTTT. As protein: CASSLDRDRELFF. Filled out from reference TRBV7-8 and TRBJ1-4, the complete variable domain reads GAGVSQSPRYKVAKRGQDVALRCDPISGHVSLFWYQQALGQGPEFLTYFQNEAQLDKSGLPSDRFFAERPEGSVSTLKIQRTQQEDSAVYLCASSLDRDRELFFGSGTQLSVL.

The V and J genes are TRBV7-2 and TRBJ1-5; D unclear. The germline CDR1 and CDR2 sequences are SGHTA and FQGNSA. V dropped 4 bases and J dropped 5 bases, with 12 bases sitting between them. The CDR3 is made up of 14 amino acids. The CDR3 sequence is CASSYRPPDQPQHF. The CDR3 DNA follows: TGTGCCAGCAGCTATCGTCCCCCGGATCAGCCCCAGCATTTT.

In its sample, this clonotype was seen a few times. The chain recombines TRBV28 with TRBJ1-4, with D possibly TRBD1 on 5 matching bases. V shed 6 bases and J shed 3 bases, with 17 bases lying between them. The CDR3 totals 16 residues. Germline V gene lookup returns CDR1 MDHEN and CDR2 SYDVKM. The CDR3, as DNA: TGTGCCAGCAGATCGCCCAACCGAGGGGCTAATGAAAAACTGTTTTTT. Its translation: CASRSPNRGANEKLFF.

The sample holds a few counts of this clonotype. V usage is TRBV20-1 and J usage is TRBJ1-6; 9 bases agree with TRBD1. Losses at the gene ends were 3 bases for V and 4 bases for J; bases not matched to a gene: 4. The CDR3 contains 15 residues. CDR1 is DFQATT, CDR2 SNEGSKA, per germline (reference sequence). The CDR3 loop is CSARGQGPYNSPLHF. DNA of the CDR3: TGCAGTGCTAGGGGACAGGGACCTTATAATTCACCCCTCCACTTT.

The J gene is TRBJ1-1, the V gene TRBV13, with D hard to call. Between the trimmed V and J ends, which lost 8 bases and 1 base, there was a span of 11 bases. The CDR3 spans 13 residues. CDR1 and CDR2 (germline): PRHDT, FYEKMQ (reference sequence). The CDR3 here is CASVLGKNTEAFF. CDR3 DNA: TGTGCCAGCGTCCTCGGAAAGAACACTGAAGCTTTCTTT.

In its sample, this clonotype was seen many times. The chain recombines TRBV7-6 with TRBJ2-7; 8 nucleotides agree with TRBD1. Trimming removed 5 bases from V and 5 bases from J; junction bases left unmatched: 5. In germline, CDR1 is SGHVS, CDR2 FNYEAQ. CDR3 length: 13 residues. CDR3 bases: TGTGCCAGCAGCCGGACAGGGTTGAACGAGCAGTACTTC. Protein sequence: CASSRTGLNEQYF.

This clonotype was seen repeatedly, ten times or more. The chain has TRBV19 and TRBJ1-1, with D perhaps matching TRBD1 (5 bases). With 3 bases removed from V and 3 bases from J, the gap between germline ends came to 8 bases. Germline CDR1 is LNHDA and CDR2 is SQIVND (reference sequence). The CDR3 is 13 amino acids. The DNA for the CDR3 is TGTGCCAGTAGTATCGGGGGGGACACTGAAGCTTTCTTT. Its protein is CASSIGGDTEAFF.

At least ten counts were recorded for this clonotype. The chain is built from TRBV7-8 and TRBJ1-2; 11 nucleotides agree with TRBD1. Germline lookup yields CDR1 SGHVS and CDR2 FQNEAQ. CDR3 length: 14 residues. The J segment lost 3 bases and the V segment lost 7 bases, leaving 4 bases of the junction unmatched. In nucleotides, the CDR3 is TGTGCCAGCATGCGGGACAGGGGGGACTATGGCTACACCTTC. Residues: CASMRDRGDYGYTF.

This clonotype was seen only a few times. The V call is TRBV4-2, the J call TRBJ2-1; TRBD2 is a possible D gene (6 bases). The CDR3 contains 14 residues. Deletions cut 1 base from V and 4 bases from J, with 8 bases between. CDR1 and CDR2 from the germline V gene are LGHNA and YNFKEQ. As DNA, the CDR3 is TGTGCCAGCAGCCAAGTGAGCGGGTACAATGAGCAGTTCTTC. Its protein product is CASSQVSGYNEQFF.

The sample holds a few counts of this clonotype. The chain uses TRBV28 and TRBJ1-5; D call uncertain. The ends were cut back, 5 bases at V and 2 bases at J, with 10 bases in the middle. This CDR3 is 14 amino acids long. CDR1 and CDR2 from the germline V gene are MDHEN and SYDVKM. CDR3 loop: CASSLGYGNQPQHF. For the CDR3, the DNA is TGTGCCAGCAGTCTGGGGTACGGCAATCAGCCCCAGCATTTT. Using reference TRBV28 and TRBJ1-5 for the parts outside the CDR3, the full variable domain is DVKVTQSSRYLVKRTGEKVFLECVQDMDHENMFWYRQDPGLGLRLIYFSYDVKMKEKGDIPEGYSVSREKKERFSLILESASTNQTSMYLCASSLGYGNQPQHFGDGTRLSIL.

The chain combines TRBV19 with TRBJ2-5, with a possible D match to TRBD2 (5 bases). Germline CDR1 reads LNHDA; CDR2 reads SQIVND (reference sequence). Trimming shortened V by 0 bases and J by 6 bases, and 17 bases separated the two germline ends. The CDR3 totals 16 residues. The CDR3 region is CASSIDLLGFWQTQYF. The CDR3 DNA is TGTGCCAGTAGTATAGATCTACTAGGCTTCTGGCAGACCCAGTACTTC.